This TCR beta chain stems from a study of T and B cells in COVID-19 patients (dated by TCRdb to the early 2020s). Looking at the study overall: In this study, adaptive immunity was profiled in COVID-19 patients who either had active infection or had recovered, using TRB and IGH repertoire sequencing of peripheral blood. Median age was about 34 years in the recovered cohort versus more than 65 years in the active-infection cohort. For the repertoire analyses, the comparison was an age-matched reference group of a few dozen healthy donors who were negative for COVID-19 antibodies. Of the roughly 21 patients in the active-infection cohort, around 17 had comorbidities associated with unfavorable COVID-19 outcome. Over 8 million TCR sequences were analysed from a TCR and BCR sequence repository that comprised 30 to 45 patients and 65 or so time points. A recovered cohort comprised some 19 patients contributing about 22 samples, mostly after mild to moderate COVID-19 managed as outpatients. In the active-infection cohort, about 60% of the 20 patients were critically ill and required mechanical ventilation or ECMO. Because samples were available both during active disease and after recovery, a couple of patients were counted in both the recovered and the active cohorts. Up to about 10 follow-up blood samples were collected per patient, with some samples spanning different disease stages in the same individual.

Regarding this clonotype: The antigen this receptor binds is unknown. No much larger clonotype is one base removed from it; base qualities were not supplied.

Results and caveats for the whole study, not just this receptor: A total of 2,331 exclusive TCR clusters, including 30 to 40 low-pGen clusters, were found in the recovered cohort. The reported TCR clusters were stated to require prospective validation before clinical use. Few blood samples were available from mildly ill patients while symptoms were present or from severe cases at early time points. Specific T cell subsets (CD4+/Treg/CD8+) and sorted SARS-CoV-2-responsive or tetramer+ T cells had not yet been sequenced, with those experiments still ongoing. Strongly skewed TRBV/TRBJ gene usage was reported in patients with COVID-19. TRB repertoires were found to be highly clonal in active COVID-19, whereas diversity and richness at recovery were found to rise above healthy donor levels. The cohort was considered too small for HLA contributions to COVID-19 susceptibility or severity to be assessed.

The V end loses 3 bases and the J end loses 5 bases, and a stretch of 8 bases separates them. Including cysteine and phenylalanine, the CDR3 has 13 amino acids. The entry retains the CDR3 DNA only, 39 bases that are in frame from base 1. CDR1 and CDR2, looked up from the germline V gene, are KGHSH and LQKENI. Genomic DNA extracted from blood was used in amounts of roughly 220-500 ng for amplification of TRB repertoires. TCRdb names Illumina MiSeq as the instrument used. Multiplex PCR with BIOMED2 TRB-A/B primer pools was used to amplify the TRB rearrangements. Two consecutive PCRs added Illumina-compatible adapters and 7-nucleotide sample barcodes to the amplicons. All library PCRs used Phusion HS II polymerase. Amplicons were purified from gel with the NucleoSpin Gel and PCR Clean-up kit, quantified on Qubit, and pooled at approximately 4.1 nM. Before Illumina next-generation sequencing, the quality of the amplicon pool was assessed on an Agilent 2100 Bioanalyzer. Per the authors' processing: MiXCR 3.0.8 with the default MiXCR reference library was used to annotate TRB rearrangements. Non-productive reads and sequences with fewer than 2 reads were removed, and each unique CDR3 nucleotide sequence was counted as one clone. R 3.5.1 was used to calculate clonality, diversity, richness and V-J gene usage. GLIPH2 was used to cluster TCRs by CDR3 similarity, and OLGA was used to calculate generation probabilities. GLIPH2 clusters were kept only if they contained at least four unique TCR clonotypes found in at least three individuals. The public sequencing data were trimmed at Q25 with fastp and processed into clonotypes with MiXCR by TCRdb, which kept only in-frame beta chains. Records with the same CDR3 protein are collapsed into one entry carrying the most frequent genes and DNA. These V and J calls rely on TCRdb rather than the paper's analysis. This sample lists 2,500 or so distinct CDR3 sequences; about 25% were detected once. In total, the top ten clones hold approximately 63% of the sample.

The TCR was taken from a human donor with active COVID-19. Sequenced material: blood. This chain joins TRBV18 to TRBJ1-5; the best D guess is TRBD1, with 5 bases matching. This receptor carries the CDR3 CASSPGRDQPQHF. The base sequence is TGTGCCAGCTCACCGGGCAGGGATCAGCCCCAGCATTTT.